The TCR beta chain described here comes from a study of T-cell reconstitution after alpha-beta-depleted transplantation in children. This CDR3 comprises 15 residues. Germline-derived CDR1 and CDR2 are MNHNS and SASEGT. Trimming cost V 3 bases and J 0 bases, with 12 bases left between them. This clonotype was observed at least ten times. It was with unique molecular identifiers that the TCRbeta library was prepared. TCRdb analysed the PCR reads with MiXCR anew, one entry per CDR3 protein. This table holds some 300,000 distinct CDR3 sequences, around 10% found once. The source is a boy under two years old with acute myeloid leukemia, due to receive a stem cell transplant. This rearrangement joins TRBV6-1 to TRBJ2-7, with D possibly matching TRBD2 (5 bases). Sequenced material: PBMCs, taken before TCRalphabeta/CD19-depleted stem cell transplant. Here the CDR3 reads CASSDRTQASYEQYF. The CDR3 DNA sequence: TGTGCCAGCAGTGATCGGACTCAAGCCTCCTACGAGCAGTACTTC.